This TCR beta chain was sequenced in a study of tumor-infiltrating lymphocytes in primary liver carcinoma. Study information: The patients comprised men and women between the ages of 30 and 69 years. Study results and limitations: Tumor-adjacent and tumor-blood pairs shared less of their repertoires than tumor region pairs shared. The difference in top-250-clone fraction between tumors and blood was significant, favoring tumors (p = 0.039).

As for this clonotype: Its target is unknown.

It was unsorted whole blood that yielded blood RNA, and germline DNA was also extracted. From germline, CDR1 is ENHRY and CDR2 SYGVKD. Trimming stripped 11 bases from V and 7 bases from J, with 16 bases between. CDR3 length: 12 amino acids. Production of TCR beta cDNA used roughly 0.55 ug total RNA together with a constant-region primer. It was through three nested multiplex PCR rounds of slightly modified ARM-PCR that TCR beta libraries arose. The study ran its first two PCR rounds for around 10 cycles each, using TRBV1-TRBV30 forward primers and a C-beta reverse primer. TCRdb reanalysed the multiplex PCR reads using MiXCR and keeps one entry per CDR3 protein. The sample shows about 300,000 distinct CDR3 sequences, 65% of them seen only once.

The receptor's source is a man in his forties or fifties with primary liver carcinoma and hepatitis B virus infection. The chain couples TRBV10-3 to TRBJ2-3; the D is unclear. The specimen sequenced was peripheral blood. The CDR3 protein is CAVAQWAYTQYF. DNA of the CDR3: TGTGCCGTAGCTCAATGGGCATATACGCAGTATTTT.